One and the same sample provided the 5 T cell receptor beta chains below, sequenced in a study of cytomegalovirus exposure and HLA in healthy donors. The study ran its PCR with 60 Vbeta and 13 Jbeta primers. Only in-frame clones appear in the TCRdb table, and some are missing; sequencing was by immunoSEQ multiplex PCR. The repertoire holds roughly 160,000 clones, with around 75% as singletons. Sequencing was done on a sample of PBMCs. The receptors here all came from a woman in her 40s in good health and CMV-seropositive.

The chain recombines TRBV5-8 with TRBJ1-5; D perhaps matches TRBD1 (5 bases). This CDR3 region has 16 residues. Germline CDR1 SGHTS, CDR2 YDEGEE. The germline V and J ends were trimmed by 4 bases and 5 bases, with 19 bases remaining between them. The CDR3 DNA reads TGTGCCAGCAGCCGCACCACCGGGACGGGGGATCAGCCCCAGCATTTT. This translates into CASSRTTGTGDQPQHF. Variable domain in full (rest from reference TRBV5-8 and TRBJ1-5): EAGVTQSPTHLIKTRGQQATLRCSPISGHTSVYWYQQALGLGLQFLLWYDEGEERNRGNFPPRFSGRQFPNYSSELNVNALELEDSALYLCASSRTTGTGDQPQHFGDGTRLSIL.

The V call is TRBV18, the J call TRBJ2-7, with 7 bases that match TRBD1. J gave up 3 bases and V 1 base, and 9 bases lay outside the gene matches. This CDR3 region has 16 residues. Germline CDR1 is KGHSH and CDR2 is LQKENI. For the CDR3, the DNA is TGTGCCAGCTCACCACTAGGACAGGTGGGAATCTACGAGCAGTACTTC. Residues: CASSPLGQVGIYEQYF.

The V gene is TRBV5-4, the J gene TRBJ2-7, with 8 nucleotides matching TRBD2. CDR1 SGHNT and CDR2 YYREEE come from the germline V gene (reference sequence). With V trimmed by 4 bases and J by 3 bases, 6 bases remained unmatched. The CDR3 extends over 14 amino acids. DNA of the CDR3: TGTGCCAGCAGCACCGGGACTAGGGGCTACGAGCAGTACTTC. Translated: CASSTGTRGYEQYF. Full variable domain (remainder filled in from reference TRBV5-4 and TRBJ2-7): ETGVTQSPTHLIKTRGQQVTLRCSSQSGHNTVSWYQQALGQGPQFIFQYYREEENGRGNFPPRFSGLQFPNYSSELNVNALELDDSALYLCASSTGTRGYEQYFGPGTRLTVT.

As regards this clone: Other nucleotide sequences from this sample produce the same CDR3. The V gene is TRBV28, the J gene TRBJ1-1; D ambiguous. Germline lookup yields CDR1 MDHEN and CDR2 SYDVKM. This CDR3 is built from 12 residues. V was clipped by 2 bases and J by 4 bases, with 5 bases between them. The CDR3 here is CASSLRGTEAFF. CDR3 coding DNA: TGTGCCAGCAGTTTACGGGGCACTGAAGCTTTCTTT.

This chain connects TRBV14 to TRBJ2-7, with D maybe TRBD2 (5 bases). The CDR3 is made up of 15 amino acids. The V and J ends lost 5 bases and 2 bases respectively, with 16 bases between them. The germline CDR1 and CDR2 sequences are SGHDN and FVKESK. The CDR3 bases are TGTGCCAGCAGCATCGGTACTAGTGTTACCTACGAGCAGTACTTC. The encoded protein is CASSIGTSVTYEQYF.